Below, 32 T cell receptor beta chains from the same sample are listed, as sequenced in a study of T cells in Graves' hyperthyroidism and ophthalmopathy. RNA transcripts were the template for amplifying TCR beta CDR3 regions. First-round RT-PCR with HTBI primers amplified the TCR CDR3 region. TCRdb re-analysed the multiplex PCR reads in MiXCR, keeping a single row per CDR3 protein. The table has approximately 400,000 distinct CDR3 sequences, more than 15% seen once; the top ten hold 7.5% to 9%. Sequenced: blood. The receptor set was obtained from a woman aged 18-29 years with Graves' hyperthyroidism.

CDR3 nucleotide sequence: TGCAGTGCTAGAGCTGAATACGTTCGAGAGACCCAGTACTTC. Encoded protein: CSARAEYVRETQYF. The gene calls are TRBV20-1 and TRBJ2-5; D call uncertain. CDR3 length: 14 residues. V lost 1 base, J lost 4 bases, and 13 bases lay in between. CDR1 and CDR2 from the germline V gene are DFQATT and SNEGSKA (reference sequence).

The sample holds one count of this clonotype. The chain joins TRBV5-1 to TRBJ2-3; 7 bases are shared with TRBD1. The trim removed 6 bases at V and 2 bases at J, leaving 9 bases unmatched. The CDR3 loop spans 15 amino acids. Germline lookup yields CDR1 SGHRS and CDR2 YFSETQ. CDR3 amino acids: CASTDGQVATDTQYF. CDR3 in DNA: TGCGCCAGCACCGACGGACAGGTGGCCACAGATACGCAGTATTTT.

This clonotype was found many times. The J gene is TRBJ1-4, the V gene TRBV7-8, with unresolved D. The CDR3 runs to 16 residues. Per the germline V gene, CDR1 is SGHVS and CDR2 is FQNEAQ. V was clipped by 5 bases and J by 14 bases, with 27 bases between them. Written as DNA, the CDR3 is TGTGCCAGCAGCCCAACCGCTAGGGTCGGACGGAAGTCTCTGTTTTTT. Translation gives CASSPTARVGRKSLFF.

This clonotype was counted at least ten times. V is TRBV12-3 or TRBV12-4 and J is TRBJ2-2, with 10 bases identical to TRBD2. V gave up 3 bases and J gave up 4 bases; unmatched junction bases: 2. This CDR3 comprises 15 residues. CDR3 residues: CASSFSGGSTGELFF. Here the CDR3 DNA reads TGTGCCAGCAGTTTTAGCGGGGGGAGCACCGGGGAGCTGTTTTTT.

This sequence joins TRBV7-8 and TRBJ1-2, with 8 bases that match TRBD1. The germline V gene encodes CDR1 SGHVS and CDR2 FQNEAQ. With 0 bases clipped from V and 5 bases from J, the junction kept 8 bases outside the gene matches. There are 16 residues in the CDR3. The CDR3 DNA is TGTGCCAGCAGCTTAGCGCGGGCAGGGGGCGGGTATGGCTACACCTTC. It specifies CASSLARAGGGYGYTF.

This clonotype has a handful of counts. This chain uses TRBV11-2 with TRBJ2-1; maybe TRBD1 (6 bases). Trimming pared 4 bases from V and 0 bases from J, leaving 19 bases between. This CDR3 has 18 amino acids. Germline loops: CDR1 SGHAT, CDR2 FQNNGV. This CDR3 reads CASSSSPPRQASYNEQFF. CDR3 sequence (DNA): TGTGCCAGCAGCTCCTCGCCCCCCCGACAGGCCTCCTACAATGAGCAGTTCTTC. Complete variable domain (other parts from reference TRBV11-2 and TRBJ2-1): EAGVAQSPRYKIIEKRQSVAFWCNPISGHATLYWYQQILGQGPKLLIQFQNNGVVDDSQLPKDRFSAERLKGVDSTLKIQPAKLEDSAVYLCASSSSPPRQASYNEQFFGPGTRLTVL.

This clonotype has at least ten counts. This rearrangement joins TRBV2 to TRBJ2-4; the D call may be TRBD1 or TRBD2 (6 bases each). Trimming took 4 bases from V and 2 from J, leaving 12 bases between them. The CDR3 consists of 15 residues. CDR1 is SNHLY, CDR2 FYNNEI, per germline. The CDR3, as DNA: TGTGCCAGCAGTGCCGCCGGGGGCACCAAAAACATTCAGTACTTC. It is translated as CASSAAGGTKNIQYF.

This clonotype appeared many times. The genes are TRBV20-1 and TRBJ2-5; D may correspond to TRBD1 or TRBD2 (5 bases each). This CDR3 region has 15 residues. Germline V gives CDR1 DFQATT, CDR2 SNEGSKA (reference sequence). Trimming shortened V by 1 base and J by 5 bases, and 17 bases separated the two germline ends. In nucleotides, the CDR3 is TGCAGTGCTAGAGCCCTGTACGGTGAGGGGGAGACCCAGTACTTC. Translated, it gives CSARALYGEGETQYF.

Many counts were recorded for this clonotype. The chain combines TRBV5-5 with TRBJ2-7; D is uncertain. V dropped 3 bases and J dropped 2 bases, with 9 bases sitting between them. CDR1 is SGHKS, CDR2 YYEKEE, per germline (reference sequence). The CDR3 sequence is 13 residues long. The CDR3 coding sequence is TGTGCCAGCAGCTCAACGAGACCCTACGAGCAGTACTTC. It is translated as CASSSTRPYEQYF.

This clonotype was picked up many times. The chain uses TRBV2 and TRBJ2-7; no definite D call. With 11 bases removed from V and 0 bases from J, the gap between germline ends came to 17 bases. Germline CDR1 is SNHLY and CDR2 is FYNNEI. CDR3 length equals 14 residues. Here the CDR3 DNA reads TGTGCCGCACGTATCGGAACGAGCTCCTACGAGCAGTACTTC. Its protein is CAARIGTSSYEQYF.

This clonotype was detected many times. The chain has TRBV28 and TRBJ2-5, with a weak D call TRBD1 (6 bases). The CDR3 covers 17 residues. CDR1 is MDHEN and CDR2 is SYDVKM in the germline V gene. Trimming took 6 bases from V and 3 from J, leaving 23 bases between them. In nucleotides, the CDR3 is TGTGCCAGCAGCCGACTCCTCTGGGGGCGTATAGAAGAGACCCAGTACTTC. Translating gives CASSRLLWGRIEETQYF.

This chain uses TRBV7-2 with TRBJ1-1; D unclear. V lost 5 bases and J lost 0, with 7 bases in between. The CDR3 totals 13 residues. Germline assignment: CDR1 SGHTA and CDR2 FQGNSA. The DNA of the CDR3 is TGTGCCAGCAGCCCCTTTGTGAACACTGAAGCTTTCTTT. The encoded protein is CASSPFVNTEAFF.

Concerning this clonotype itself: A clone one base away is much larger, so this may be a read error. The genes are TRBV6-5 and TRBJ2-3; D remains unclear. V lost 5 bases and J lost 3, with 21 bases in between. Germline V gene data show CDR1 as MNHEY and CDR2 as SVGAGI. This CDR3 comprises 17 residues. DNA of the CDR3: TGTGCCAGCAGTCACGCACCCGGAAGATTAGGAACAGATACGCAGTATTTT. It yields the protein CASSHAPGRLGTDTQYF.

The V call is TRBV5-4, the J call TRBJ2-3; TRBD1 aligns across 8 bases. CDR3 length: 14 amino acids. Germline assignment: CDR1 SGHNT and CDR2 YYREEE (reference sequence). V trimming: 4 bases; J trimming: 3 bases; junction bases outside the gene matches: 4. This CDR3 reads CASSMGTGTDTQYF. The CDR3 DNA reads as TGTGCCAGCAGCATGGGGACAGGTACAGATACGCAGTATTTT. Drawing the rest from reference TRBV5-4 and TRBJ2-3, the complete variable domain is ETGVTQSPTHLIKTRGQQVTLRCSSQSGHNTVSWYQQALGQGPQFIFQYYREEENGRGNFPPRFSGLQFPNYSSELNVNALELDDSALYLCASSMGTGTDTQYFGPGTRLTVL.

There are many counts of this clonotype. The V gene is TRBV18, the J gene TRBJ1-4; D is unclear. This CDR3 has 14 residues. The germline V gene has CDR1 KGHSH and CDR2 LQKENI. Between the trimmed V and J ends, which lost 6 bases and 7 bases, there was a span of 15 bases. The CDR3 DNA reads TGTGCCAGCTCGTACACAAGCCTGGGTGAAAAACTGTTTTTT. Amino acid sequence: CASSYTSLGEKLFF.

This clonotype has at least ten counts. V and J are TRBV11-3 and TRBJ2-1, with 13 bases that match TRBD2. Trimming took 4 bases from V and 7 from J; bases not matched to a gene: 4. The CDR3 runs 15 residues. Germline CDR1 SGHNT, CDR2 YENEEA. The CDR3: CASSSGLAGRNEQFF. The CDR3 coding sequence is TGTGCCAGCAGCTCGGGACTAGCGGGACGGAATGAGCAGTTCTTC.

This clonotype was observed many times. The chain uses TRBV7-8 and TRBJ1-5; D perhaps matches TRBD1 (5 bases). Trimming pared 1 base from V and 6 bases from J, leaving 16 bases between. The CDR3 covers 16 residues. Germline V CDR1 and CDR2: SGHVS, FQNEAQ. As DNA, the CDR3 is TGTGCCAGCAGCTTAGGGATTAGGGGAGAGGGTCAGCCCCAGCATTTT. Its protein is CASSLGIRGEGQPQHF.

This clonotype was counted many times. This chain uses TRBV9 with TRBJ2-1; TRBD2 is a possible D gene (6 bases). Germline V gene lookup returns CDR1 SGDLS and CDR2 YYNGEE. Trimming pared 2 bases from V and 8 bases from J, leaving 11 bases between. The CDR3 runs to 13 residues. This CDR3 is CASSVTSQHEQFF. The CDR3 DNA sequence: TGTGCCAGCAGCGTGACTAGTCAGCATGAGCAGTTCTTC.

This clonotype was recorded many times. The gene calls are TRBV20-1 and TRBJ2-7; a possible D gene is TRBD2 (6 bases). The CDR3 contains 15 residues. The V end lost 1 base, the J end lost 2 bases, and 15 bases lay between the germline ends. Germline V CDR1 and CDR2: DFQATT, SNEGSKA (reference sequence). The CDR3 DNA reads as TGCAGTGCTAGAGCGGCGGGGTCGACCCCCTACGAGCAGTACTTC. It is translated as CSARAAGSTPYEQYF.

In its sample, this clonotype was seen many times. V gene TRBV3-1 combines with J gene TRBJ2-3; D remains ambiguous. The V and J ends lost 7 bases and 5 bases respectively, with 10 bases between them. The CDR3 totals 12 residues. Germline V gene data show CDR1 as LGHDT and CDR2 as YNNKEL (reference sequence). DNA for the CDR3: TGTGCCAGCACCTCCGACGGAGATACGCAGTATTTT. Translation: CASTSDGDTQYF.

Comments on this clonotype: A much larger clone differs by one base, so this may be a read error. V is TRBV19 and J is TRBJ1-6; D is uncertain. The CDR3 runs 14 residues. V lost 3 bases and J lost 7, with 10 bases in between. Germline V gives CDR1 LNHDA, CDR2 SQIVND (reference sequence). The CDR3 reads CASSMWERNSPLHF. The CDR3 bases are TGTGCCAGTAGTATGTGGGAGAGGAATTCACCCCTCCACTTT.

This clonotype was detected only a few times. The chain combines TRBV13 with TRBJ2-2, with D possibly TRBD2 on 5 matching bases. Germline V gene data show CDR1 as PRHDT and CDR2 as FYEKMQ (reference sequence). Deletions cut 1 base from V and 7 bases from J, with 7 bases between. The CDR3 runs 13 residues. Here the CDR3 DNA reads TGTGCCAGCAGCTTAGCGGGGTTCGGGGAGCTGTTTTTT. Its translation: CASSLAGFGELFF.

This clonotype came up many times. The CDR3 DNA sequence: TGTGCCAGCAGTGAAGGGGGGGCCGGCGGGGAGCTGTTTTTT. This gives the protein CASSEGGAGGELFF. V gene TRBV2 combines with J gene TRBJ2-2; D might be TRBD1 or TRBD2, each matching 6 bases. V was clipped by 1 base and J by 7 bases, with 10 bases between them. Germline CDR1 SNHLY, CDR2 FYNNEI. The CDR3 extends over 14 amino acids.

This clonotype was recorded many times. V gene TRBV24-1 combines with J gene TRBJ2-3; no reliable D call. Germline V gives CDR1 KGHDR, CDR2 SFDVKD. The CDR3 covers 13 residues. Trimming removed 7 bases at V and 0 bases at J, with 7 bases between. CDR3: CATRTSSTDTQYF. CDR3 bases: TGTGCCACCAGGACAAGTAGCACAGATACGCAGTATTTT.

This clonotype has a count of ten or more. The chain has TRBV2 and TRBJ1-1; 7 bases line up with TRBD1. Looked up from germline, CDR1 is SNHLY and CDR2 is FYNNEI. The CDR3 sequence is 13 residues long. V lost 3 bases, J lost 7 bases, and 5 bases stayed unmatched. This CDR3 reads CASSEVGQLEAFF. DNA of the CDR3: TGTGCCAGCAGTGAGGTGGGACAGCTTGAAGCTTTCTTT.

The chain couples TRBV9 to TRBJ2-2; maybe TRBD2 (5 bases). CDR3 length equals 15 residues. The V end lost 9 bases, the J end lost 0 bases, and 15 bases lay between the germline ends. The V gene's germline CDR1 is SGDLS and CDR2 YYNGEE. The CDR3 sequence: CAIQDCDANTGELFF. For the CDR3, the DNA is TGTGCCATCCAGGACTGCGACGCGAACACCGGGGAGCTGTTTTTT.

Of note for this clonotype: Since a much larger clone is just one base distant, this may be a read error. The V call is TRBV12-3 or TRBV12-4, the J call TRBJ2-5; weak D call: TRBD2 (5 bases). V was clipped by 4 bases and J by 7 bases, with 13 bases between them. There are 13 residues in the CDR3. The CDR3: CASSSWVGGTQYF. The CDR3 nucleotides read TGTGCCAGCAGTTCTTGGGTTGGAGGGACCCAGTACTTC.

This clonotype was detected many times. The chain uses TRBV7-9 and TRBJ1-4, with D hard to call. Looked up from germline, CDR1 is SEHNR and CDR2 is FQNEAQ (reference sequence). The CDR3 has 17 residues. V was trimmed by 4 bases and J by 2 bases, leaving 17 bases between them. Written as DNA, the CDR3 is TGTGCCAGCAGCTCCGGACCGTCCCTGGCCACTAATGAAAAACTGTTTTTT. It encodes CASSSGPSLATNEKLFF.

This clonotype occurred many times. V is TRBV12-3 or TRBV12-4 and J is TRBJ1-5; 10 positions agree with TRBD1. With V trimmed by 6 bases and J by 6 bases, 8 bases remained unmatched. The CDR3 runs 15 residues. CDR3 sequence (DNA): TGTGCCAGCAGCCCCCCCGGACAGGGGGGTCAGCCCCAGCATTTT. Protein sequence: CASSPPGQGGQPQHF.

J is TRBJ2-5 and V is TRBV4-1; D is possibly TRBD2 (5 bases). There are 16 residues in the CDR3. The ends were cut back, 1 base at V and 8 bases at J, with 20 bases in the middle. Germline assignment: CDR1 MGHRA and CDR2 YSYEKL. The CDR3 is CASSQGALGASDTQYF. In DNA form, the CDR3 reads TGCGCCAGCAGCCAAGGGGCTTTGGGAGCCTCAGACACCCAGTACTTC.

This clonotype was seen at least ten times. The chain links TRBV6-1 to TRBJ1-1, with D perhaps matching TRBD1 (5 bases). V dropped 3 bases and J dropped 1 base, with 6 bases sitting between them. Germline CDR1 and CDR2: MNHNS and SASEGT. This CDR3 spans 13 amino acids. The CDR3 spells CASSDQGNTEAFF. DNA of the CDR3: TGTGCCAGCAGTGATCAGGGGAACACTGAAGCTTTCTTT.

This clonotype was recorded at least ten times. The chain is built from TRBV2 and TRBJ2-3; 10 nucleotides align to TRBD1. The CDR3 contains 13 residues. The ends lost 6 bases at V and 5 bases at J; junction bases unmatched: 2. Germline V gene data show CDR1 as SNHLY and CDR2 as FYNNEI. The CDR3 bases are TGTGCCAGCAGGGGGACAGGGGAAGATACGCAGTATTTT. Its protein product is CASRGTGEDTQYF.